The T cell receptor beta chain described here comes from a study of response to subunit inactivated influenza vaccine. Study findings and constraints: Authors suggested few new T cells are recruited by each seasonal influenza vaccination.

The table lists this clonotype with a few counts. The antigen is unknown. With V trimmed by 6 bases and J by 4 bases, 14 bases remained unmatched. CDR3 length equals 17 residues. TCRdb called the RT-PCR reads again in MiXCR, with one record for every CDR3 protein. The data hold about 520,000 distinct CDR3 sequences, with about 7.2% observed a single time. The TCR sequence derives from a man aged 50 to 75 who received an inactivated influenza vaccine. Sequenced material: PBMCs from blood, taken 23 to 25 months after vaccination. This chain joins TRBV12-3 or TRBV12-4 and TRBJ2-5; the match to TRBD1 covers 10 bases. The CDR3 region is CASSPPGQGFARETQYF. The CDR3, as DNA: TGTGCCAGCAGCCCCCCGGGACAGGGGTTCGCAAGAGAGACCCAGTACTTC.